This TCR beta chain was observed in a study of shared clonotypes between healthy human individuals (dated by TCRdb to about 2020). With regard to the full study: The cohort included a few men and two women between 18 and 49 years of age. Per donor, three plates each were used for CD4 naive and CD4 memory, two for CD8 naive, and one for CD8 memory. To estimate repertoire size and how much clonotype sharing occurs between individuals, the study deeply sequenced the blood TCR repertoires of five healthy adults. Different laboratories and diverse techniques were used to prepare libraries and sequence TCR repertoires, to increase sequencing depth and limit assay-specific biases. Between about 0.94 and 8.9 billion PBMCs per donor were obtained by leukapheresis. What the authors observed across the whole study: Sharing across a handful of donors was observed for approximately 4.6% of naive CD4, over 3% of naive CD8, 2.3% of memory CD4, and about 0.39% of memory CD8 clonotypes. Rarefaction of sorted-subset datasets indicated incomplete sequencing despite the large sequencing depth. Based on pairwise subsampling, the degree of clonotype sharing among donors was expected to be affected by sequencing depth. Only blood was sampled, and tissue TCR repertoires likely differ from those in blood. Larger estimated clonotype richness was generally found for naive subsets than for memory subsets. Because the study included a small number of donors, the genetic and exposure-history diversity represented was limited. Higher generation probabilities were observed for clonotypes shared by all four sorted-subset donors than for non-shared clonotypes.

Using the deep immunoSEQ assay, multiplex PCR amplified TCR CDR3 regions from genomic DNA. Extracted genomic DNA from each cell subset was distributed evenly across all wells of several immunoSEQ 96-well plates, and each plate was treated as a replicate. For sorted subsets, 200 to 250 ng of genomic DNA, equivalent to tens of thousands of T cell genomes, went into each replicate PCR. Purified libraries were quantified with a Qubit 3.0 fluorometer, sized on a Bioanalyzer 2100, and re-quantified with the KAPA Library Quantification kit. A separate single-read 150-cycle Illumina NextSeq 550 flow cell was used to sequence each immunoSEQ 96-well plate. In the original analysis: The immunoSEQ output contained only junctional sequences without quality scores, so filtering could not match that applied to full-length reads. Sequences were annotated with PyIR, a Python wrapper for IgBLAST v1.9, and V/J genes and CDR3 were assigned using IMGT germline references. Reads were removed for weak V/J assignments (E-value above 1e-6), missing CDR3, stop codons, out-of-frame junctions, or ambiguous translated residues. V3J clonotypes were defined by identical inferred V gene, J gene, and CDR3 amino acid sequence. Percentage overlap between repertoires was calculated by dividing the number of shared unique clonotypes by the size of the smaller repertoire. Three approaches were used to assess repertoire richness: RTK rarefaction, the Chao1 estimator, and Recon v2.1 estimates of unobserved clonotypes. For all TCRbeta clonotypes obtained by the gDNA method from four donors, generation probabilities were computed with OLGA. Held by TCRdb, this immuneACCESS table contains in-frame sequences only and omits some clones. Under half of the omission traces to an unresolved V gene where checked; the cause of the rest is unknown. V and J calls and clone size follow that table, whereas D and trimming were derived from the DNA. Within this sample are millions of clones, with over 85% of them counted one time only. The ten largest clones represent 0.1% to 0.15% of the sample.

V loses 1 base of germline sequence and J loses 6 bases, and the interval between the two ends is 10 bases. The CDR3, cysteine through phenylalanine, is 14 amino acids long. Here the CDR3 DNA is all that survives: 42 bases in frame from base 1. Via the germline V gene (reference sequence), CDR1 is SEHNR and CDR2 FQNEAQ. Remarks on this clone: There is no known antigen for this receptor. No qualities accompany the bases; no much larger clone lies one base away.

Donors were healthy HIV-negative adults with no recently reported acute infections or vaccinations. Every donor was a Caucasian adult residing in Nashville, Tennessee, USA. Magnetic negative selection was used to enrich CD4+ T cells, after which naive cells were positively selected on CD45RA and the negative fraction became the memory subset. Blood was collected by leukapheresis, and PBMCs were isolated by Ficoll-Histopaque density gradient centrifugation and then cryopreserved in liquid nitrogen vapor phase. Analytical flow cytometry was used to check the purity and quantity of every magnetically sorted T cell population. Each sorted fraction had its genomic DNA isolated and then quantified by UV absorbance on a Nanodrop 2000c.

The rearranged segments are TRBV7-9 and TRBJ1-3; a confident D gene designation cannot be given. What was sequenced was naive CD4+ T cells sorted from blood. Taken with the paper, the label for cell subset or site translates to: CD45RA+ positively selected. This clonotype was sampled from a man between 18 and 35 years old in good health. CDR3 sequence: CASSLDRKENTIYF. DNA sequence: TGTGCCAGCAGCTTAGATAGGAAGGAAAACACCATATATTTT.